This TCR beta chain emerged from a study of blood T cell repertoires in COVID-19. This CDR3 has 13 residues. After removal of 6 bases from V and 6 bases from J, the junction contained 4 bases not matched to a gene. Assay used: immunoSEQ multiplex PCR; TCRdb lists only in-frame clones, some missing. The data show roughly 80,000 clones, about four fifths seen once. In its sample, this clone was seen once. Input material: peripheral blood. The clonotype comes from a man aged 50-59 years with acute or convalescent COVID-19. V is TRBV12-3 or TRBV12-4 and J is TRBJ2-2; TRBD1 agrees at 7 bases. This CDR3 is CASRTGLAGELFF. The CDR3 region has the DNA TGTGCCAGCAGGACAGGGCTCGCCGGGGAGCTGTTTTTT.